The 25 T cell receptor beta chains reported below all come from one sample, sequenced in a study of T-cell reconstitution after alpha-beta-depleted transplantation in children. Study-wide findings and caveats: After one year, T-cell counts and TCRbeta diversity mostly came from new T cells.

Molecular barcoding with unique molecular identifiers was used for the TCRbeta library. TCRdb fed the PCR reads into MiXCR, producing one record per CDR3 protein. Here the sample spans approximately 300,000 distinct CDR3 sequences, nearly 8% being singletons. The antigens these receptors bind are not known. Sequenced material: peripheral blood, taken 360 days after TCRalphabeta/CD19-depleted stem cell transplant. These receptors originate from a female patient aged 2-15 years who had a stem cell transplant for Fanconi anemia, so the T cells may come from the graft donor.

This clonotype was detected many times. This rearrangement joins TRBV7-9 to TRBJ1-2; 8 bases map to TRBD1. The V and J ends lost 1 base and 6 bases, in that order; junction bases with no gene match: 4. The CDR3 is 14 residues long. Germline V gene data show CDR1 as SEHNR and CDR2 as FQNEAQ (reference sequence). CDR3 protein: CASSLGTGWNGYTF. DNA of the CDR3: TGTGCCAGCAGCTTAGGGACAGGGTGGAATGGCTACACCTTC.

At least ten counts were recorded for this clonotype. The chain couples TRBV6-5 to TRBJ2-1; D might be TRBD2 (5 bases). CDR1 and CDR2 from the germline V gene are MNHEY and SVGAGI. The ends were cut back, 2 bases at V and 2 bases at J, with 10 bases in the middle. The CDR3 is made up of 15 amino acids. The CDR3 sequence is CASSYREGPYNEQFF. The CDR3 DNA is TGTGCCAGCAGTTACAGAGAGGGCCCCTACAATGAGCAGTTCTTC.

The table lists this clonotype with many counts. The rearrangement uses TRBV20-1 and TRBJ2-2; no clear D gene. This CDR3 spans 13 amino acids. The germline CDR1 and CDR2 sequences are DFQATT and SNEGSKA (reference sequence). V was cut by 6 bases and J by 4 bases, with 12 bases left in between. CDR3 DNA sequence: TGCAGTGCAGTTGTGCCGGGCACCGGGGAGCTGTTTTTT. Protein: CSAVVPGTGELFF.

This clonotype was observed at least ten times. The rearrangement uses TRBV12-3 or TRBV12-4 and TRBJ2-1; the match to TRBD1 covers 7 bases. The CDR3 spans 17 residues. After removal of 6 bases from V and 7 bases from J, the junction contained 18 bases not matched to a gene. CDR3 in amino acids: CASSPKRTGISLNEQFF. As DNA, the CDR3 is TGTGCCAGCAGCCCCAAGAGGACAGGTATATCCCTTAATGAGCAGTTCTTC.

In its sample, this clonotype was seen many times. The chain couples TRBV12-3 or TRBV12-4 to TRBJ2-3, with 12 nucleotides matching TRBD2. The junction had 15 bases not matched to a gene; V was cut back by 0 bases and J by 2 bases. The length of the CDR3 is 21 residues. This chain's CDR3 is CASSLAGYLAGGPEDTDTQYF. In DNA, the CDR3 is TGTGCCAGCAGTTTAGCGGGGTATCTAGCGGGGGGGCCTGAAGACACAGATACGCAGTATTTT.

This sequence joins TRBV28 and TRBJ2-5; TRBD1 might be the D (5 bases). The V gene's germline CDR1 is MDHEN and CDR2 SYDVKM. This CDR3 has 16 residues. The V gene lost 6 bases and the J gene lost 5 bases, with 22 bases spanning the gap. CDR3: CASRPLNIRQTETQYF. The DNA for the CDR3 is TGTGCCAGCAGGCCGTTAAACATTCGACAGACGGAGACCCAGTACTTC.

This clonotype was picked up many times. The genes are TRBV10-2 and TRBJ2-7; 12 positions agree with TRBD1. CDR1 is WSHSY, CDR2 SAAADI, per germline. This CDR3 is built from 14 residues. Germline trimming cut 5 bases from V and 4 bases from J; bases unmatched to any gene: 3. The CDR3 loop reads CASSWGQGAYEQYF. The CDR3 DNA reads TGCGCCAGCAGTTGGGGACAGGGGGCGTACGAGCAGTACTTC.

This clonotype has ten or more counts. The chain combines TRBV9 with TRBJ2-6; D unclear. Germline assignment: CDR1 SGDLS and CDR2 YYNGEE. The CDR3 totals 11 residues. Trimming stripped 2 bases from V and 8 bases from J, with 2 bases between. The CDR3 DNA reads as TGTGCCAGCAGCGTGACCAACGTCCTGACTTTC. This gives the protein CASSVTNVLTF.

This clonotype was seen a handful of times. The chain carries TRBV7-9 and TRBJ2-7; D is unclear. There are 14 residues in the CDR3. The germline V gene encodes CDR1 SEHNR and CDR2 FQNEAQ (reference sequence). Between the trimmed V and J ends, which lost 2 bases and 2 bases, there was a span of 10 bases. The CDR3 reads CASSLQERTYEQYF. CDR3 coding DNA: TGTGCCAGCAGCTTACAAGAACGGACCTACGAGCAGTACTTC.

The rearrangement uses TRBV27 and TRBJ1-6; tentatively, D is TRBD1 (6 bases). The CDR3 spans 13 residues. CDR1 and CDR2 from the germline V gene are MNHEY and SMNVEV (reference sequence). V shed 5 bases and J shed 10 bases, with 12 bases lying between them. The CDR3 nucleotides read TGTGCCAGCAGTGCCACAGGGTTCTCACCCCTCCACTTT. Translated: CASSATGFSPLHF.

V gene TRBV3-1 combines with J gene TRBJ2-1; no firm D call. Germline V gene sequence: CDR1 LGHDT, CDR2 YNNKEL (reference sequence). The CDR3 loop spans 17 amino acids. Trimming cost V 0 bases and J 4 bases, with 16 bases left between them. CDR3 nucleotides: TGTGCCAGCAGCCAAGATCTGCTGGCCTTGACTTACAATGAGCAGTTCTTC. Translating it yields CASSQDLLALTYNEQFF.

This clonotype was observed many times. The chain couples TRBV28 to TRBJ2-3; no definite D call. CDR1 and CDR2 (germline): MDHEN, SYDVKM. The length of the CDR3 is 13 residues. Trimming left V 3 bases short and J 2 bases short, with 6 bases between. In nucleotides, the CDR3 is TGTGCCAGCAGTTTGCCCGTCACAGATACGCAGTATTTT. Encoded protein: CASSLPVTDTQYF.

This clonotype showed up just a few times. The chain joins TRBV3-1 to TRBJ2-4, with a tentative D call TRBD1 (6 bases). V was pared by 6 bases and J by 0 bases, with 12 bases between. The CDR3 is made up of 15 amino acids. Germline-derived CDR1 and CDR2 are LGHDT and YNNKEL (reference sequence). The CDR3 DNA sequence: TGTGCCAGCAGACAGACAGGTCTAGCCAAAAACATTCAGTACTTC. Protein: CASRQTGLAKNIQYF.

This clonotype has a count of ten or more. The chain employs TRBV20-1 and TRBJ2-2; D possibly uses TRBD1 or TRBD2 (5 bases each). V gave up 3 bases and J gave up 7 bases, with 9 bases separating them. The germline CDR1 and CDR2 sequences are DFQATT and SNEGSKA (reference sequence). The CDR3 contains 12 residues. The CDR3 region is CSASPGSGELFF. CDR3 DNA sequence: TGCAGTGCTAGTCCAGGGAGCGGGGAGCTGTTTTTT.

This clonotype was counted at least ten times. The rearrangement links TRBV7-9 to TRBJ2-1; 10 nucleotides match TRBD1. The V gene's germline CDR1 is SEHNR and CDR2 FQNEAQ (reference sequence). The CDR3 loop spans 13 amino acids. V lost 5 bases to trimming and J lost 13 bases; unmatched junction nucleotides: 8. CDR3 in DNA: TGTGCCAGCAGCCCGATGGGACAGGGGTTACAGTTCTTC. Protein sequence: CASSPMGQGLQFF. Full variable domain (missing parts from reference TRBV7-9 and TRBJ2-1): DTGVSQNPRHKITKRGQNVTFRCDPISEHNRLYWYRQTLGQGPEFLTYFQNEAQLEKSRLLSDRFSAERPKGSFSTLEIQRTEQGDSAMYLCASSPMGQGLQFFGPGTRLTVL.

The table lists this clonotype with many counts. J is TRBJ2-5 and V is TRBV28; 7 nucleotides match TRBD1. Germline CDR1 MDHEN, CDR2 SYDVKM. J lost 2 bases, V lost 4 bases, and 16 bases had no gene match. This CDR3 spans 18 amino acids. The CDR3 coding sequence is TGTGCCAGCAGTTCAATCCTCCCGACAGGGTCAATACAAGAGACCCAGTACTTC. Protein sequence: CASSSILPTGSIQETQYF.

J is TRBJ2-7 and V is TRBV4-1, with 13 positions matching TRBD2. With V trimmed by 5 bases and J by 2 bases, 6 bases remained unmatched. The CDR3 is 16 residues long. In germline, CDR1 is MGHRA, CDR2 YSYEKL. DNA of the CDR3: TGCGCCAGCAGCTTGGGGACTAGCGGGATCACCTACGAGCAGTACTTC. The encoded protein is CASSLGTSGITYEQYF.

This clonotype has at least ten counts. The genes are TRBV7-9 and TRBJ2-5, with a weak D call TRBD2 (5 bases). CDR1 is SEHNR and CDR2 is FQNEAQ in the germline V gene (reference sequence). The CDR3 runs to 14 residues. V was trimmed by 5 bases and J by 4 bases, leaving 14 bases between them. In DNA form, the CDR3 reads TGTGCCAGCAGCCAAGAGGGCCTGCGAGAGACCCAGTACTTC. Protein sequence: CASSQEGLRETQYF.

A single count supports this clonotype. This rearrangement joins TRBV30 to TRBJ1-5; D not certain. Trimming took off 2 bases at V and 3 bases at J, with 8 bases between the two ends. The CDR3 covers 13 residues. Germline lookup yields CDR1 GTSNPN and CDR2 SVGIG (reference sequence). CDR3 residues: CAWSLAVNQPQHF. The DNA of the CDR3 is TGTGCCTGGAGTTTGGCAGTCAATCAGCCCCAGCATTTT. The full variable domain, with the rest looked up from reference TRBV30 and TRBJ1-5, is SQTIHQWPATLVQPVGSPLSLECTVEGTSNPNLYWYRQAAGRGLQLLFYSVGIGQISSEVPQNLSASRPQDRQFILSSKKLLLSDSGFYLCAWSLAVNQPQHFGDGTRLSIL.

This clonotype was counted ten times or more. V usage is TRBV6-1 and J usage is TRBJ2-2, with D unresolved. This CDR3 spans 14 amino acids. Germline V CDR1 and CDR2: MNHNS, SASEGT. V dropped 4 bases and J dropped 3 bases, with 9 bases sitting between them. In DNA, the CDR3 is TGTGCCAGCAGTGTAGGGATCGACACCGGGGAGCTGTTTTTT. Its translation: CASSVGIDTGELFF.

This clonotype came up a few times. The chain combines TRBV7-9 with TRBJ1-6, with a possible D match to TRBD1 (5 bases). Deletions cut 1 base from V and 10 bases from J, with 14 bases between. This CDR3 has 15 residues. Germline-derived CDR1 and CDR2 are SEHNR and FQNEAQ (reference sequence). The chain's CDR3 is CASSLGGVDSSPLHF. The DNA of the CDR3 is TGTGCCAGCAGCTTAGGGGGGGTGGATTCGTCACCCCTCCACTTT.

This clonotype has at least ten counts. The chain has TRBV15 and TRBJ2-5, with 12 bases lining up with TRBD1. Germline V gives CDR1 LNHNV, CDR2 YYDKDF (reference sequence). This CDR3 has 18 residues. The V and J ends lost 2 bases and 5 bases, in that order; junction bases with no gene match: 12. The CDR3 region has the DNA TGTGCCACCAGCAGAAGAGGCGGGACAGGGGGCGCGCAGGAGACCCAGTACTTC. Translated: CATSRRGGTGGAQETQYF.

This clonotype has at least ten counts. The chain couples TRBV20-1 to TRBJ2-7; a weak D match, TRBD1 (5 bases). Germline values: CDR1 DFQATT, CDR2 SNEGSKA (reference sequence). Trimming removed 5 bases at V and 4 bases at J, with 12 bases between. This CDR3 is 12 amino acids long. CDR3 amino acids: CSAGRVMYEQYF. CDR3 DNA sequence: TGCAGTGCTGGCAGGGTGATGTACGAGCAGTACTTC.

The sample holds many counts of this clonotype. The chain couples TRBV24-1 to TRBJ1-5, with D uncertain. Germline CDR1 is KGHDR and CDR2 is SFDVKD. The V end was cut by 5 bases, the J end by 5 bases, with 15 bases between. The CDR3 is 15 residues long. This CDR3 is CATSGVGSPDQPQHF. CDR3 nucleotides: TGTGCCACCAGTGGGGTAGGCAGCCCCGATCAGCCCCAGCATTTT.

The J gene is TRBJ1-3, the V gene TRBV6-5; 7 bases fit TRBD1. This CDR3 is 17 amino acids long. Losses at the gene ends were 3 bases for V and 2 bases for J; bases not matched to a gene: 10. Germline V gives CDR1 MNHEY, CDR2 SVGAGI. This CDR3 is CASSYSRGTGAGNTIYF. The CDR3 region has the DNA TGTGCCAGCAGTTATTCAAGGGGAACAGGGGCTGGAAACACCATATATTTT.